This T cell receptor beta chain was recovered during a study of T cell changes during pregnancy in multiple sclerosis. Sequencing was performed with immunoSEQ multiplex PCR; in TCRdb, only in-frame clones are kept and a portion is missing. The sample shows some 46,000 clones, roughly 92% of them seen only once. The clonotype was recovered from a female donor with multiple sclerosis, enrolled in a pregnancy study. The sample consisted of peripheral blood.

CDR3 sequence (DNA): TGTGCCAGCAGACGACTAGAGTTGGGCCAAGAGACCCAGTACTTC. Translating gives CASRRLELGQETQYF. This chain connects TRBV27 to TRBJ2-5, with D tentatively TRBD2 (6 bases). CDR3 size: 15 residues. With 6 bases removed from V and 1 base from J, the gap between germline ends came to 15 bases. The germline V gene encodes CDR1 MNHEY and CDR2 SMNVEV (reference sequence).